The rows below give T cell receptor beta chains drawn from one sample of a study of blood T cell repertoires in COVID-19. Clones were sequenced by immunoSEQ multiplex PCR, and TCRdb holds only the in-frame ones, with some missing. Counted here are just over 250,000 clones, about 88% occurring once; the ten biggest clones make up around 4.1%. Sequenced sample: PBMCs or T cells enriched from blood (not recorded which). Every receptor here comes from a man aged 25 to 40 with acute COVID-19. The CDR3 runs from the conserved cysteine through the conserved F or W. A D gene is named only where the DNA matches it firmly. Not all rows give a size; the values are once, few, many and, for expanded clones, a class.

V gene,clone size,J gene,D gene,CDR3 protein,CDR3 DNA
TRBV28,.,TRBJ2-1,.,CASSGGLPDSYNEQFF,TGTGCCAGCAGTGGGGGACTGCCGGACTCCTACAATGAGCAGTTCTTC
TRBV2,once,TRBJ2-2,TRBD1,CASSPDRGELFF,TGTGCCAGCAGTCCGGACAGGGGGGAGCTGTTTTTT
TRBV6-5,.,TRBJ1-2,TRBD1,CASSNSGTGSGYTF,TGTGCCAGCAGCAATTCCGGGACAGGGAGTGGCTACACCTTC
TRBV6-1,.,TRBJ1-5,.,CASSEDRVRGPQHF,TGTGCCAGCAGTGAAGACAGGGTCCGGGGGCCCCAGCATTTT
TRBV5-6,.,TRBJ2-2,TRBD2,CASSLGTSGGIGELFF,TGTGCCAGCAGCTTGGGGACTAGCGGGGGTATCGGGGAGCTGTTTTTT
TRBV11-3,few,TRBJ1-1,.,CASSSETGTNTEAFF,TGTGCCAGCAGCTCCGAGACAGGAACGAACACTGAAGCTTTCTTT
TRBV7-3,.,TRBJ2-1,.,CASSDGQGKNEQFF,TGTGCCAGCAGCGACGGGCAGGGGAAGAATGAGCAGTTCTTC
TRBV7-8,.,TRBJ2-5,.,CASREGASQETQYF,TGTGCCAGCCGGGAAGGAGCTAGCCAAGAGACCCAGTACTTC
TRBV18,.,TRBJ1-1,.,CASSPRRQTEENTEAFF,TGTGCCAGCTCACCCCGACGGCAGACAGAGGAGAACACTGAAGCTTTCTTT
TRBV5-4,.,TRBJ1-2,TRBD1,CASSLFSGGWSYTF,TGTGCCAGCAGCTTGTTTTCAGGGGGCTGGAGCTACACCTTC
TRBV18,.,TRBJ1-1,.,CASSLGANTEAFF,TGTGCCAGCTCATTAGGGGCTAACACTGAAGCTTTCTTT
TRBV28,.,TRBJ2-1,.,CASNAIMGSTYNEQFF,TGTGCCAGCAACGCCATTATGGGTAGCACCTACAATGAGCAGTTCTTC
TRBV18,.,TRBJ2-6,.,CASSPSGASGANVLTF,TGTGCCAGCTCACCATCGGGAGCCTCTGGGGCCAACGTCCTGACTTTC
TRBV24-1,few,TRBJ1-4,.,CATSDSRGNEKLFF,TGTGCCACCAGTGATTCACGAGGTAATGAAAAACTGTTTTTT
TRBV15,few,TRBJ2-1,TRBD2,CATSRDPSGRSREQFF,TGTGCCACCAGCAGAGATCCTAGCGGGAGATCGCGTGAGCAGTTCTTC
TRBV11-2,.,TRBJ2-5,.,CASSLRGETQYF,TGTGCCAGCAGCTTAAGGGGGGAGACCCAGTACTTC
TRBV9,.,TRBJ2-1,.,CASSVRFRQINEQFF,TGTGCCAGCAGCGTACGGTTTAGACAGATCAATGAGCAGTTCTTC
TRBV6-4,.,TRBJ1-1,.,CASSVEAATEAFF,TGTGCCAGCAGTGTCGAGGCAGCCACTGAAGCTTTCTTT
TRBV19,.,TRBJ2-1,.,CAVSRAYNEQFF,TGTGCCGTGAGCAGGGCCTACAATGAGCAGTTCTTC
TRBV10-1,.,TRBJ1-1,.,CASSEESNTEAFF,TGCGCCAGCAGTGAAGAGTCGAACACTGAAGCTTTCTTT
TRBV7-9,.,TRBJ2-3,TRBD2,CASSSTSGRVDTQYF,TGTGCCAGCAGCTCGACTAGCGGGAGGGTAGATACGCAGTATTTT
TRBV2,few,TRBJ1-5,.,CASSAGANQPQHF,TGTGCCAGCAGTGCAGGGGCCAATCAGCCCCAGCATTTT
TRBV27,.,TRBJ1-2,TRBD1,CASSIGQGAFYGYTF,TGTGCCAGCAGTATTGGACAGGGGGCCTTCTATGGCTACACCTTC